The entry that follows covers one TCR beta chain sequence. Antigen specificity is unknown. Given a much more abundant clone one base away, this may be a read error. Genomic DNA templated the TCR beta VDJ and CDR3 profiling. Each CDR3 protein gets one entry after TCRdb re-called the reads with MiXCR. This sample has 15,000 to 20,000 distinct CDR3 sequences, with approximately 40% found just once. The entry originates in a study of CD8+CD57+ T cells in acquired aplastic anemia. Findings of the study overall: CD8+CD57+ cells in patients trailed total CD4+ and CD8+ pools in diversity.

The patients chosen for sequencing had shown expansion of CD8+CD57+ cells (detected by flow cytometry). Once CD8+CD57+ cells had been bead-enriched, they gave a mean 1.6 ug DNA. V was shortened by 6 bases and J by 6 bases, with 18 bases between the two germline ends. The CDR3 totals 15 residues. CDR1 is MNHEY and CDR2 is SVGEGT in the germline V gene. Sequenced input: CD8+CD57+ T cells sorted from PBMCs. Subset defined: bead-enriched CD8+CD57+ effector memory T cells from SAA patients. The chain recombines TRBV6-2 or TRBV6-3 with TRBJ2-1; D may be TRBD2 (6 bases). This TCR derives from a human donor with aplastic anemia. As DNA, the CDR3 is TGTGCCAGCAGCCCTTTGACTAGTGACTGCAATGAGCAGTTCTTC. It specifies CASSPLTSDCNEQFF.